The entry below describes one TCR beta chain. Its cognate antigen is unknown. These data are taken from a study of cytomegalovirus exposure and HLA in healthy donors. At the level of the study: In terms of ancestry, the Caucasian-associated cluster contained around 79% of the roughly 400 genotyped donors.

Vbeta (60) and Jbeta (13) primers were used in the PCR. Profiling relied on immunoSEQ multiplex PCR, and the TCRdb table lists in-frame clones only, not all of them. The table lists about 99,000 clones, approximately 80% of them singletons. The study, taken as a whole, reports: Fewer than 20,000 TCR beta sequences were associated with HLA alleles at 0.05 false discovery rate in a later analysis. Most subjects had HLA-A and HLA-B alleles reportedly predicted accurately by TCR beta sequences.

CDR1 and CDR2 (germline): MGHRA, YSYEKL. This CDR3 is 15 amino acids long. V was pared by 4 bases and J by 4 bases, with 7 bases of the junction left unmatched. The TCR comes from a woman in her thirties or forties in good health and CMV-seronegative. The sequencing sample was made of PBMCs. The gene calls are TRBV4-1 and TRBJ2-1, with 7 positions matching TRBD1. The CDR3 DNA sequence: TGCGCCAGCAGCCTGGCAGGGGGAGCTTACAATGAGCAGTTCTTC. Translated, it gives CASSLAGGAYNEQFF.